The 5 T cell receptor beta chains presented below share a single source sample, sequenced in a study of control samples from healthy donors and cancer patients. Clones were read by immunoSEQ multiplex PCR, and TCRdb kept only the in-frame ones, dropping some. Among 85,000 to 120,000 clones listed, about 92% were seen once. The sequenced material came from blood. The receptor set was obtained from a woman between 18 and 30 years old in good health.

V is TRBV20-1 and J is TRBJ2-5; D gene unclear. Germline CDR1 is DFQATT and CDR2 is SNEGSKA (reference sequence). This CDR3 has 11 residues. V was trimmed by 2 bases and J by 5 bases, leaving 6 bases between them. CDR3 nucleotides: TGCAGTGCTAGATCCGGGGAGACCCAGTACTTC. Its protein product is CSARSGETQYF.

The V gene is TRBV5-1, the J gene TRBJ1-1, with D possibly TRBD1 on 6 matching bases. This CDR3 contains 15 residues. Trimming cost V 1 base and J 1 base, with 11 bases left between them. Germline lookup yields CDR1 SGHRS and CDR2 YFSETQ. CDR3 nucleotide sequence: TGCGCCAGCAGCTTGACAGGGAAAGAGAACACTGAAGCTTTCTTT. It codes for CASSLTGKENTEAFF.

The chain recombines TRBV29-1 with TRBJ1-4; possibly TRBD1 for D (5 bases). Trimming shortened V by 5 bases and J by 4 bases, and 20 bases separated the two germline ends. In germline, CDR1 is SQVTM, CDR2 ANQGSEA. The CDR3 spans 16 residues. The CDR3 spells CSVTWRGGANNEKLFF. The CDR3 nucleotides are TGCAGCGTTACGTGGCGAGGAGGGGCCAATAATGAAAAACTGTTTTTT.

Written as DNA, the CDR3 is TGTGCCAGCAGCGTAGGGGGGGATGGAAGTCAGCCCCAGCATTTT. Translating it yields CASSVGGDGSQPQHF. The genes are TRBV9 and TRBJ1-5, with D perhaps matching TRBD1 (5 bases). The ends were cut back, 0 bases at V and 6 bases at J, with 13 bases in the middle. Germline-derived CDR1 and CDR2 are SGDLS and YYNGEE. The CDR3 consists of 15 residues.

Points on this clone: Possible read error: a much larger clone is one base away. V is TRBV2 and J is TRBJ1-3; tentative D call: TRBD1 (6 bases). The CDR3 totals 13 residues. In germline, CDR1 is SNHLY, CDR2 FYNNEI. The CDR3 coding sequence is TGTGGTTCGAGGGGGGATCCTGGAAACACCATATATTTT. Protein sequence: CGSRGDPGNTIYF. The whole variable domain, filled in from reference TRBV2 and TRBJ1-3, reads EPEVTQTPSHQVTQMGQEVILRCVPISNHLYFYWYRQILGQKVEFLVSFYNNEISEKSEIFDDQFSVERPDGSNFTLKIRSTKLEDSAMYFCGSRGDPGNTIYFGEGSWLTVV.